What follows are 4 T cell receptor beta chains derived from one specimen sequenced in a study of T-cell memory formation after mild COVID-19. TCRdb re-called the 5' RACE reads with MiXCR, one entry per CDR3 protein. The table includes about 440,000 distinct CDR3 sequences, about 19% detected once. Sequencing was done on a sample of PBMCs or a T cell subset sorted from them (not recorded which). These receptors originate from an adult woman who had mild COVID-19 (a few samples of this study predate the infection). Cell type and time point are not known.

This clonotype showed up just a few times. This CDR3 is CAWSSEVNSSPLHF. In DNA form, the CDR3 reads TGTGCCTGGAGTTCGGAGGTTAACAGTTCACCCCTCCACTTT. The J gene is TRBJ1-6, the V gene TRBV30; D ambiguous. From germline, CDR1 is GTSNPN and CDR2 SVGIG (reference sequence). This CDR3 contains 14 residues. The ends were cut back, 2 bases at V and 9 bases at J, with 14 bases in the middle. Full variable domain (rest looked up from reference TRBV30 and TRBJ1-6): SQTIHQWPATLVQPVGSPLSLECTVEGTSNPNLYWYRQAAGRGLQLLFYSVGIGQISSEVPQNLSASRPQDRQFILSSKKLLLSDSGFYLCAWSSEVNSSPLHFGNGTRLTVT.

The chain couples TRBV5-1 to TRBJ2-7, with 7 bases lining up with TRBD1. J lost 4 bases, V lost 6 bases, and 10 bases had no gene match. The CDR3 sequence is 14 residues long. Germline V CDR1 and CDR2: SGHRS, YFSETQ. CDR3 sequence reads: CASKFSGTVYEQYF. The CDR3 DNA reads as TGCGCCAGCAAGTTTTCCGGGACAGTTTACGAGCAGTACTTC.

The J gene is TRBJ2-7, the V gene TRBV7-9, with D perhaps matching TRBD1 (6 bases). Trimming left V 5 bases short and J 3 bases short, with 17 bases between. CDR1 is SEHNR and CDR2 is FQNEAQ in the germline V gene (reference sequence). The CDR3 extends over 15 amino acids. CDR3 amino acids: CASSGTTGVFYEQYF. The CDR3 nucleotides read TGTGCCAGCAGCGGAACGACAGGAGTCTTCTACGAGCAGTACTTC.

This chain connects TRBV29-1 to TRBJ2-5; 10 bases line up with TRBD1. CDR1 is SQVTM, CDR2 ANQGSEA, per germline. The CDR3 consists of 15 residues. V was pared by 7 bases and J by 3 bases, with 11 bases of the junction left unmatched. The CDR3 coding sequence is TGCAGCGCCGCTTATGCCGGGACAGGGGAAGAGACCCAGTACTTC. As protein: CSAAYAGTGEETQYF. Filled out from reference TRBV29-1 and TRBJ2-5, the complete variable domain reads SAVISQKPSRDICQRGTSLTIQCQVDSQVTMMFWYRQQPGQSLTLIATANQGSEATYESGFVIDKFPISRPNLTFSTLTVSNMSPEDSSIYLCSAAYAGTGEETQYFGPGTRLLVL.